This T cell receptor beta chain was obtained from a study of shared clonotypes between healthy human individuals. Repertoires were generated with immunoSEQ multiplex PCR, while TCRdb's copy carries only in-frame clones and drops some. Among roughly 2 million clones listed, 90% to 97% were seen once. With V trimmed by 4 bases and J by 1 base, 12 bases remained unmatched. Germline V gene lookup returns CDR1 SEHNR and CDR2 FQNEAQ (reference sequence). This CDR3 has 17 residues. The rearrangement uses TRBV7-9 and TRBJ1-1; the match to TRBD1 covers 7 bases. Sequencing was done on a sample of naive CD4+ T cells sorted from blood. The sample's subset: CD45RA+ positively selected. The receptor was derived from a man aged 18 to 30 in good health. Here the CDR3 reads CASSSRTGAATNTEAFF. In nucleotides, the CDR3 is TGTGCCAGCAGCTCTAGAACAGGGGCGGCCACGAACACTGAAGCTTTCTTT.